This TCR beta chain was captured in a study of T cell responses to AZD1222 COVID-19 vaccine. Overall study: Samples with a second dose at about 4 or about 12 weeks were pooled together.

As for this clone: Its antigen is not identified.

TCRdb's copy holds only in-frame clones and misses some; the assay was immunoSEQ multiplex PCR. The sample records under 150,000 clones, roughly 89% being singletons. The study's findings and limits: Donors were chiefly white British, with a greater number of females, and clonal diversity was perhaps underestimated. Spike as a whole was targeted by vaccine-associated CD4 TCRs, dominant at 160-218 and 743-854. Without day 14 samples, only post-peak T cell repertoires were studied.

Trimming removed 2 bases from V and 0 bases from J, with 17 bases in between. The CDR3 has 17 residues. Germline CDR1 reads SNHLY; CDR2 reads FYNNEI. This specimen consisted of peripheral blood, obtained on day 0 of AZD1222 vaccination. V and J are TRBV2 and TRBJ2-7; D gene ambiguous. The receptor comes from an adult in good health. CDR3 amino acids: CASSEYSPSDSSYEQYF. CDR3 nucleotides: TGTGCCAGCAGTGAATATTCCCCCAGTGATAGCTCCTACGAGCAGTACTTC.